This TCR beta chain appears in the sequencing data of a study of T cells in Graves' hyperthyroidism and ophthalmopathy (dated by TCRdb to the late 2010s). For context, the study as a whole: Peripheral blood samples were taken at initial diagnosis, before any treatment was given. The 75 to 100 discovery patients were randomly split 7:3 into training and test sets. TCR V-J signatures able to tell the groups apart were searched for in a discovery cohort of some 100 patients, of whom 40 to 45 had Graves' ophthalmopathy and around 56 had stable Graves' hyperthyroidism. Thyroid tissue and blood T-cell repertoires from six Graves' hyperthyroidism patients were also compared in the study. TCR Vbeta CDR3 sequencing of 135 peripheral blood samples (43 ophthalmopathy, about 74 hyperthyroidism and some 17 progressor patients) is reported in the paper. Following sampling, methimazole starting at 30 mg daily was given to hyperthyroidism patients, and high-dose intravenous methylprednisolone was given to ophthalmopathy patients. Whether ophthalmopathy could be predicted prospectively was tested in an independent validation cohort made up of approximately 19 hyperthyroidism patients plus 17 patients who later progressed to ophthalmopathy.

TCR beta CDR3 regions were amplified from RNA transcripts. A first-round RT-PCR of the TCR CDR3 used the HTBI primer set with the Qiagen OneStep RT-PCR kit. Libraries were constructed in a second round of multiplex PCR, after which size selection and purification were performed. The libraries were sequenced on an Illumina HiSeq2000 using paired-end 100 bp reads. In the source study's methods: Raw data were processed with SOAPnuke, discarding reads with adapters, uncalled bases, mean Phred below 15, or no exact constant-primer or identifier match. COPE v1.2.5 was used to merge the high-quality paired reads, and each unique nucleotide sequence was defined as a clonotype. Clonotypes were aligned to IMGT TRBV, TRBD and TRBJ reference segments using MiTCR v1.1. Only V-J combinations with frequency above 0.0001, covering about 99% of repertoires, were analysed. A TCS score was defined as the ratio of F50 (clonal expansion) to E x V (chaos), with BLOSUM62-based TCRdist applied between CDR3 peptides within each V-J. Welch's t-statistics and random forest reduced 514 V-J features to fewer than 15, which were used in a naive Bayes classifier (R e1071). The Morisita-Horn index was used to measure how similar the thyroid and blood repertoires were. TCRdb passed the public sequencing reads through fastp at Q25 and MiXCR, retaining productive beta sequences. When rows share a CDR3 protein, they turn into one entry using the most common DNA and genes. The V and J calls here are based on TCRdb, not the publication. This sample comprises fewer than 750,000 distinct CDR3 sequences, roughly 15% of them detected only once. The leading ten clones occupy around 4.5% of the sample.

The CDR3 goes from the cysteine to the phenylalanine over 15 residues. This entry keeps only the CDR3 DNA: 45 bases, framed from base 1. Here V drops 6 bases and J drops 1 base, and the junction holds 5 bases not matched to any gene. For CDR1 and CDR2, the germline V gene lists ENHRY and SYGVKD. Moderately to severely active disease, a Clinical Activity Score of at least 3, a NOSPECS grade of at least 4, and a duration under 3 months were present in ophthalmopathy patients. Any patient with an uncontrolled infection, another autoimmune disease, pregnancy or lactation was excluded. Diagnoses relied on clinical symptoms, serum thyroxine and TRAb, thyroid ultrasound and orbital computed tomography. PBMCs were separated from 10 ml of fresh peripheral blood using Ficoll-Paque density gradient centrifugation. Trizol reagent was used to extract total RNA, and RNA quality was then checked on an Agilent 2100 Bioanalyzer.

Results and caveats for the whole study, not just this receptor: Ophthalmopathy was separated from stable hyperthyroidism by a 13 V-J signature model, with roughly 88% sensitivity and approximately 81% specificity obtained in cross-validation and 80%/75% obtained in testing. No statistical method was used to set the sample size in advance, and investigators knew the group allocation. Most expanded thyroid clonotypes (frequency above 0.001) were also detected in blood, a finding suggesting that blood repertoires may reflect thyroid immune responses. During validation, the model predicted progression to ophthalmopathy a median of about 6.5 months ahead of onset, with almost 71% sensitivity and 72% to 80% specificity.

As concerns this clonotype: It has no known antigen specificity. No base qualities exist here, and no much larger clone lies one base off it.

The TCR comes from a woman in her thirties or forties with Graves' ophthalmopathy. This chain is built from TRBV10-3 and TRBJ2-7; the junction holds 11 bases that match TRBD2. Sequenced sample: blood. The bases read TGTGCCATCAGGACTAGCGGGGAAGGTTCCTACGAGCAGTACTTC. It translates to CAIRTSGEGSYEQYF.